This T cell receptor (beta chain) was observed in a study of shared clonotypes between healthy human individuals. Looking at the study overall: The study enrolled a couple of women and a few men aged 18 to 49. Overall study findings and caveats: Non-shared clonotypes had lower generation probabilities than clonotypes shared by all four sorted-subset donors.

On this clone itself: What it binds is unknown.

Several immunoSEQ plates received, in even portions, the genomic DNA of each subset. TCRdb keeps only in-frame clones here, not all; method: immunoSEQ multiplex PCR. This table holds some 1.4 million clones, more than 95% found once. The receptor's source is a man aged 25 to 45 in good health. Sequencing input: naive CD4+ T cells sorted from blood. Documented subset: CD45RA+ positively selected.

In nucleotides, the CDR3 is TGTGCCAGCACCGATCGTGGGACAGGGGGCGAGCAGTACTTC. Its translation: CASTDRGTGGEQYF. This sequence joins TRBV28 and TRBJ2-7, with 11 bases fitting TRBD1. In germline, CDR1 is MDHEN, CDR2 SYDVKM. CDR3 length equals 14 residues. V shed 7 bases and J 6 bases; nucleotides not matched to a gene: 8.